This entry lists 17 T cell receptor beta chains sequenced from one sample in a study of T cell responses to AZD1222 COVID-19 vaccine. Generated by immunoSEQ multiplex PCR, the TCRdb table keeps only in-frame clones and is missing some. The sample carries 150,000 to 250,000 clones, roughly 90% recorded once. The specimen comprised peripheral blood, sampled 28 days after the second AZD1222 dose. All receptors come from an adult who received the AZD1222 COVID-19 vaccine.

This clone was seen only a few times. The V call is TRBV27, the J call TRBJ2-7, with 9 bases fitting TRBD1. The CDR3 runs to 14 residues. Trimming removed 9 bases from V and 4 bases from J; junction bases left unmatched: 10. CDR1 is MNHEY and CDR2 is SMNVEV in the germline V gene (reference sequence). The CDR3 protein is CASSAGTGRYEQYF. In DNA form, the CDR3 reads TGTGCCAGTTCCGCCGGGACAGGGAGGTACGAGCAGTACTTC.

V is TRBV5-1 and J is TRBJ1-1; D not certain. From germline, CDR1 is SGHRS and CDR2 YFSETQ. CDR3 size: 14 residues. V lost 0 bases to trimming and J lost 0 bases, with 6 bases between them. The CDR3 spells CASSLDLLNTEAFF. The CDR3 coding sequence is TGCGCCAGCAGCTTGGACCTCTTGAACACTGAAGCTTTCTTT.

The gene calls are TRBV4-3 and TRBJ2-2; weak D call: TRBD1 (6 bases). The germline CDR1 and CDR2 sequences are LGHNA and YSLEER. The length of the CDR3 is 14 residues. V was trimmed by 5 bases and J by 4 bases, leaving 11 bases between them. The CDR3 nucleotides are TGCGCCAGCAGCTTAGAAGGGGGCACCGGGGAGCTGTTTTTT. Translating it yields CASSLEGGTGELFF.

The chain couples TRBV28 to TRBJ2-4, with 7 bases identical to TRBD2. The CDR3 runs 12 residues. Looked up from germline, CDR1 is MDHEN and CDR2 is SYDVKM. The CDR3 DNA follows: TGTGCTGTCCGGCAGGGAGGGAACATTCAGTACTTC. Residues: CAVRQGGNIQYF.

The chain has TRBV5-1 and TRBJ2-1; 11 bases agree with TRBD2. Germline V gives CDR1 SGHRS, CDR2 YFSETQ. The CDR3 has 19 amino acids. The trim removed 3 bases at V and 8 bases at J, leaving 19 bases unmatched. CDR3: CASSYSWWRTSGSRDEQFF. Written as DNA, the CDR3 is TGCGCCAGCAGCTATTCTTGGTGGCGGACTAGCGGGTCTAGGGATGAGCAGTTCTTC.

The chain uses TRBV7-9 and TRBJ1-6; perhaps TRBD1 as D (6 bases). The length of the CDR3 is 14 residues. The germline V gene has CDR1 SEHNR and CDR2 FQNEAQ (reference sequence). Trimming took off 1 base at V and 10 bases at J, with 11 bases between the two ends. Written as DNA, the CDR3 is TGTGCCAGCAGCTTAGGAACAGGGAGATCACCCCTCCACTTT. Its protein product is CASSLGTGRSPLHF.

V and J are TRBV28 and TRBJ2-5; possible D gene TRBD1, 5 bases. Looked up from germline, CDR1 is MDHEN and CDR2 is SYDVKM. This CDR3 contains 15 residues. V lost 5 bases to trimming and J lost 0 bases, with 13 bases between them. CDR3 sequence (DNA): TGTGCCAGCAGTCACGCCAGGGTGTACCAAGAGACCCAGTACTTC. The encoded protein is CASSHARVYQETQYF. Complete variable domain (other parts from reference TRBV28 and TRBJ2-5): DVKVTQSSRYLVKRTGEKVFLECVQDMDHENMFWYRQDPGLGLRLIYFSYDVKMKEKGDIPEGYSVSREKKERFSLILESASTNQTSMYLCASSHARVYQETQYFGPGTRLLVL.

The rearrangement links TRBV19 to TRBJ2-7; the D gene could be TRBD1 or TRBD2 (6 bases each). The V and J ends lost 6 bases and 3 bases respectively, with 15 bases between them. The germline V gene encodes CDR1 LNHDA and CDR2 SQIVND (reference sequence). The CDR3 length is 14 residues. The CDR3: CASSYRDLGYEQYF. In DNA, the CDR3 is TGTGCCAGTAGCTACAGGGACTTGGGCTACGAGCAGTACTTC.

The chain couples TRBV29-1 to TRBJ2-3, with TRBD2 matching 12 bases. Germline CDR1 SQVTM, CDR2 ANQGSEA. J lost 2 bases, V lost 6 bases, and 3 bases had no gene match. CDR3 length: 14 residues. The CDR3 reads CSVGLAGFTDTQYF. The CDR3 DNA follows: TGCAGCGTAGGACTAGCGGGGTTCACAGATACGCAGTATTTT.

V usage is TRBV19 and J usage is TRBJ2-2, with TRBD1 matching over 12 bases. The CDR3 extends over 16 amino acids. V dropped 7 bases and J dropped 5; count of bases not matched to a gene: 8. The germline V gene has CDR1 LNHDA and CDR2 SQIVND (reference sequence). This CDR3 reads CASTQGTGGGTGELFF. CDR3 DNA: TGTGCCAGTACCCAAGGGACAGGGGGCGGGACCGGGGAGCTGTTTTTT.

The J gene is TRBJ2-2, the V gene TRBV5-5; no firm D call. Trimming took 1 base from V and 7 from J, leaving 2 bases between them. CDR3 length equals 11 residues. CDR1 SGHKS and CDR2 YYEKEE come from the germline V gene (reference sequence). CDR3 nucleotides: TGTGCCAGCAGCTTGAACGGGGAGCTGTTTTTT. It yields the protein CASSLNGELFF.

The V call is TRBV28, the J call TRBJ1-5; TRBD1 agrees at 10 bases. After removal of 6 bases from V and 5 bases from J, the junction contained 7 bases not matched to a gene. Germline lookup yields CDR1 MDHEN and CDR2 SYDVKM. The CDR3 consists of 15 residues. This chain's CDR3 is CASRDRGSPYQPQHF. The CDR3 DNA follows: TGTGCCAGCAGGGACAGGGGGTCCCCTTATCAGCCCCAGCATTTT.

This sequence joins TRBV11-2 and TRBJ2-7; 7 positions match TRBD2. Trimming cost V 1 base and J 3 bases; bases outside gene matches: 0. CDR3 length: 13 residues. Germline lookup yields CDR1 SGHAT and CDR2 FQNNGV. DNA for the CDR3: TGTGCCAGCAGCTTAGGGGGGGGCTACGAGCAGTACTTC. It translates to CASSLGGGYEQYF. The full variable domain, in which reference TRBV11-2 and TRBJ2-7 provide the parts outside the CDR3, is EAGVAQSPRYKIIEKRQSVAFWCNPISGHATLYWYQQILGQGPKLLIQFQNNGVVDDSQLPKDRFSAERLKGVDSTLKIQPAKLEDSAVYLCASSLGGGYEQYFGPGTRLTVT.

This rearrangement joins TRBV14 to TRBJ1-1, with 10 bases matching TRBD1. This CDR3 comprises 15 residues. CDR1 and CDR2 from the germline V gene are SGHDN and FVKESK. V lost 6 bases and J lost 5; bases outside the gene matches: 9. DNA for the CDR3: TGTGCCAGCAGGCCTCAGGACAGGGGGGGAACTGAAGCTTTCTTT. Translating it yields CASRPQDRGGTEAFF.

V and J are TRBV30 and TRBJ1-3; TRBD1 aligns across 9 bases. The CDR3 has 15 residues. Trimming removed 4 bases from V and 4 bases from J; junction bases left unmatched: 8. Germline V CDR1 and CDR2: GTSNPN, SVGIG (reference sequence). CDR3 DNA sequence: TGTGCCTGGACCGCAGGTGGGACAGGGGGAAACACCATATATTTT. Translation gives CAWTAGGTGGNTIYF.

V gene TRBV30 combines with J gene TRBJ1-2, with 9 bases identical to TRBD1. Germline V gene sequence: CDR1 GTSNPN, CDR2 SVGIG (reference sequence). After removal of 2 bases from V and 2 bases from J, the junction contained 6 bases not matched to a gene. The CDR3 length is 15 residues. CDR3 protein: CAWSYNDRGNYGYTF. Here the CDR3 DNA reads TGTGCCTGGAGTTACAATGACAGGGGGAACTATGGCTACACCTTC.

The CDR3 DNA reads TGTGCCAGCAGCACAGGGGGCCCGATAGTTTTCTTT. Its translation: CASSTGGPIVFF. This chain joins TRBV7-9 and TRBJ1-1; 9 nucleotides line up with TRBD1. The junction had 8 bases not matched to a gene; V was cut back by 5 bases and J by 13 bases. From germline, CDR1 is SEHNR and CDR2 FQNEAQ (reference sequence). CDR3 length equals 12 residues.